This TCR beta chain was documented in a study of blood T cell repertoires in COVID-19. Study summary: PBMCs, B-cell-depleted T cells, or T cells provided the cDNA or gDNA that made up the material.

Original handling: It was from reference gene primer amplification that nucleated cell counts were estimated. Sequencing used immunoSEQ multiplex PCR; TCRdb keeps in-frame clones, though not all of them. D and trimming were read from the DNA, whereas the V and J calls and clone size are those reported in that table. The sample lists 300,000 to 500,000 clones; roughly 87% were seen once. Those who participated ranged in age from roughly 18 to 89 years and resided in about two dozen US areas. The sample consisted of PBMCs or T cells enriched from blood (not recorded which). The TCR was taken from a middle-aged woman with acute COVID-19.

Here the CDR3 reads CSVQWTGTEAFF. CDR3 coding DNA: TGCAGCGTCCAATGGACAGGGACTGAAGCTTTCTTT. This chain uses TRBV29-1 with TRBJ1-1; 8 nucleotides line up with TRBD1. This CDR3 is built from 12 residues. The V and J ends lost 6 bases and 5 bases, in that order; junction bases with no gene match: 5. Germline V gene sequence: CDR1 SQVTM, CDR2 ANQGSEA.